The following is a T cell receptor beta chain sequence with its context. This clone's antigen is unknown. No per-base quality is available; no much larger clone lies one base away. This record belongs to a study of beta chain features in type 1 diabetes (dated by TCRdb to 2017 to 2018). Looking at the study overall: No differences in mean age, gender distribution, total cell number or subset yield were found between patients and healthy donors. Across all samples, 90 million to 130 million sorted cells were examined, and cell number per subset correlated strongly with RNA yield. The study compared TCRB repertoires of sorted circulating CD4+ T cell subsets between recently diagnosed type 1 diabetes patients and matched healthy donors. Regulatory and stem cell-like memory subsets were obtained from only 8 patients and roughly 8 healthy donors, while naive and central memory subsets were obtained from all 30 or so donors. The research as a whole found: Shorter templates might have been favored by PCR, but patient and control samples were amplified and corrected together, so both groups would have been affected equally by any skew. In all four CD4+ subsets, TCRB CDR3 length was moderately but significantly shorter in type 1 diabetes patients. Because small numbers of individuals were included in the HLA sub-analyses, any influence of HLA type on TCRB rearrangement was left unresolved. Because cDNA was sequenced instead of genomic DNA, highly expressing activated cells could be over-represented, though the groups showed no difference in activation or CD3 levels. Patients with type 1 diabetes made fewer insertions and deleted more nucleotides at VDJ recombination sites, implying thymic rearrangement abnormalities. The naive, central memory and regulatory TCRB repertoires appeared to resemble one another more closely among patients than among healthy donors.

Taken from the germline V gene, the CDR1 and CDR2 loops are SGDLS and YYNGEE. Relative to germline, V is 1 base shorter and J is 4 bases shorter, with 14 bases between their ends. Taken from cysteine to phenylalanine, the CDR3 has 15 residues. Of the read, only the CDR3 DNA is kept; its 45 bases are in frame from base 1. A single peripheral blood draw of around 120 mL on average was collected from each donor into heparinised tubes. A BD FACSAria II and a panel including CD45RO, CCR7, CD25, CD127, CD95 and CD27 were used to sort naive, central memory, regulatory and stem cell-like memory CD4+ T cells. Every sorted population had a purity above 95%. PBMCs were isolated immediately by Lymphoprep density gradient centrifugation and stained directly without culture. So that batch effects would be minimized, each experiment stained and sorted samples in pairs, pairing one healthy donor with one patient.

All of the isolated RNA was reverse transcribed with the High Capacity cDNA Reverse Transcription Kit, so expressed TCRB transcripts were sequenced. Deep immunoSEQ sequencing was applied to naive, central memory and regulatory T cell samples, giving an average of about 3.4 million total reads per sample. Sorted cells were lysed in RLT buffer, and RNA was extracted using DNase-treated RNeasy Micro or Mini kits according to cell number. Each cell subset was processed on its own to prevent cross-contamination, while patient and healthy donor samples were processed together. Using the immunoSEQ multiplex PCR, TCRB sequences were amplified from cDNA into 87-bp fragments spanning the CDR3 region. Sequencing of the amplicons was done on the Illumina HiSeq platform. Turning to the authors' computational methods: PCR bias was computationally corrected using synthetic template baselines, reads within Hamming distance 2 were collapsed, and singletons that could not be merged were discarded. Reads were aligned against IMGT to assign V, D and J genes, CDR3 length and insertions or deletions at six rearrangement sites. Within each subset, clonotype counts were normalized to sorted cell number, and only after that were true diversity and Gini coefficients computed with the tcR R package. Repertoire sharing was quantified using the overlap coefficient calculated on TCRB nucleotide sequences. As a proxy for the pre-selection repertoire, out-of-frame TCRB sequences from naive cells were analyzed. TCRdb's version of the immuneACCESS table is confined to in-frame rearrangements and falls short of the full clone set. An unresolved V gene accounts for under half of the shortfall where checked; the remainder is of unknown origin. Clone size and V and J calls were adopted from that table, with D and trimming inferred from the DNA. The sample table holds 300,000 or so clones, of which approximately 15% were seen once. Jointly, the top ten make up about 0.015% of the sample.

This sequence originates from a man younger than 40 with type 1 diabetes. What was sequenced was naive CD4+ T cells from blood. The cell subset or site label of this sample denotes: true naive CD4+ T cells. The sequence links TRBV9 to TRBJ1-1; the D gene is unclear. The nucleotides are TGTGCCAGCAGCGTATCTGGGTTCGGGATCACTGAAGCTTTCTTT. Protein translation: CASSVSGFGITEAFF.